This TCR beta chain is from a study of blood T cell repertoires in COVID-19. The wider study: Whether acute or convalescent, the COVID-19 samples came from the United States, Italy and Spain.

Cohort assignment relied on participant-reported clinical history. Before they entered the study, exposed participants had met a COVID-19 case within 2 weeks. Some clones are missing from TCRdb's copy, which holds only in-frame ones; the method was immunoSEQ multiplex PCR. The table lists more than 350,000 clones, approximately 91% of them singletons, with 1.4% in the top ten. Trimming cost V 11 bases and J 2 bases, with 13 bases left between them. This CDR3 contains 13 residues. Looked up from germline, CDR1 is ENHRY and CDR2 is SYGVKD. Sequenced sample: PBMCs or T cells enriched from blood (not recorded which). The gene calls are TRBV10-3 and TRBJ1-3, with D perhaps matching TRBD1 (5 bases). The sequence was obtained from a woman between 18 and 29 years old who had been exposed to COVID-19. The CDR3 nucleotides read TGTGCCGGCAGGGACTTGGCTGGAAACACCATATATTTT. Protein: CAGRDLAGNTIYF.